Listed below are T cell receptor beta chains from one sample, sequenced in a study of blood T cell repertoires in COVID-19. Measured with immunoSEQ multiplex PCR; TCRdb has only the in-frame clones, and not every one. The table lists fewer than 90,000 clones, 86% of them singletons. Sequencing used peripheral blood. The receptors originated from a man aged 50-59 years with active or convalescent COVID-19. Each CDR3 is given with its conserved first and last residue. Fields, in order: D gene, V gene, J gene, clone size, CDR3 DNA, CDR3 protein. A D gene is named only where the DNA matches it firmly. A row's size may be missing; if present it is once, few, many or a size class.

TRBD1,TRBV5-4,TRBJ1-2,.,TGTGCCAGCAGCAGCCGGGACAGGGCTCTTGGCTATGGCTACACCTTC,CASSSRDRALGYGYTF
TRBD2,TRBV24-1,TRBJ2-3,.,TGTGCCACCAGTAACTTCGGGGGGTTAGATACGCAGTATTTT,CATSNFGGLDTQYF
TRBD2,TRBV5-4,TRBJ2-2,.,TGTGCCAGCAGCTTCCCGGGACTAGCGCCCGGGGAGCTGTTTTTT,CASSFPGLAPGELFF
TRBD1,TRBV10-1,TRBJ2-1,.,TGCGCCGCGACTCTGACAGGGCTTTACAATGAGCAGTTCTTC,CAATLTGLYNEQFF
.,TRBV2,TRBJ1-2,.,TGTGCCAGCAGTTCGGGGTATGGCTACACCTTC,CASSSGYGYTF
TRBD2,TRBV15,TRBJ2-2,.,TGTGCCACCAGCAGAGGCGGGGGGAACACCGGGGAGCTGTTTTTT,CATSRGGGNTGELFF
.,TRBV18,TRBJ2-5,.,TGTGCCAGCTCACCTGGACAGAAAGAGACCCAGTACTTC,CASSPGQKETQYF
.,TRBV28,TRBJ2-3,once,TGTGCCAGCAGTGCGGGACCTTCCACAGATACGCAGTATTTT,CASSAGPSTDTQYF
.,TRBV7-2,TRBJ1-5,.,TGTGCCAGCAGCTTAATGACGGGACATAGCAATCAGCCCCAGCATTTT,CASSLMTGHSNQPQHF
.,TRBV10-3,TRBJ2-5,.,TGTGCCATCAGTGAGAGAGGGCGGGGTGAAGAGACCCAGTACTTC,CAISERGRGEETQYF
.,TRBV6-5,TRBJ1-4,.,TGTGCCAGCAGCCCAGGTCTAACTAATGAAAAACTGTTTTTT,CASSPGLTNEKLFF
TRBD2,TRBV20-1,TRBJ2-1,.,TGCAGTGCTAGTTTTAGCGGGGGGACTCAGGGAAATGAGCAGTTCTTC,CSASFSGGTQGNEQFF
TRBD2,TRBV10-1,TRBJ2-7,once,TGCGCCAGCAGTCTCGCGCAGACGGGAGGCGAGCAGTACTTC,CASSLAQTGGEQYF
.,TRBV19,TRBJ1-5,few,TGTGCCAGTAGTATAGACAGGGGCCTATATAGCAATCAGCCCCAGCATTTT,CASSIDRGLYSNQPQHF
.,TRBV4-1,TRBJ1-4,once,TGCGCCAGCAGCAAAATCGTGAATGAAAAACTGTTTTTT,CASSKIVNEKLFF
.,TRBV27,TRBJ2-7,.,TGTGCCAGCAGTTTCGGCTACGAGCAGTACTTC,CASSFGYEQYF
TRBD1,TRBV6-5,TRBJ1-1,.,TGTGCCAGCAGCCGGGGACAGAGAAACACTGAAGCTTTCTTT,CASSRGQRNTEAFF
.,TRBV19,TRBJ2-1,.,TGTGCCAGTAGGCTAGCTTCCTACAATGAGCAGTTCTTC,CASRLASYNEQFF
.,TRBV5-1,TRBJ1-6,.,TGCGCCAGCAGCTTGGCCTGGGGCAGGGCTGGTAATTCACCCCTCCACTTT,CASSLAWGRAGNSPLHF
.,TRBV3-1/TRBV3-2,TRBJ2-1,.,TGTGCCAGCACCGGTCTGGTGGGCACAAATGAGCAGTTCTTC,CASTGLVGTNEQFF
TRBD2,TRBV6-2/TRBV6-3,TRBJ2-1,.,TGTGCCAGCAGTTCCCCTAGCGGGGTATCCTACAATGAGCAGTTCTTC,CASSSPSGVSYNEQFF
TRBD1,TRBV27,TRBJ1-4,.,TGTGCCAGCAGTTGGACCGGGACAGGGGACGACAATGAAAAACTGTTTTTT,CASSWTGTGDDNEKLFF
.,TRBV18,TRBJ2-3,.,TGTGCCAGCTCCCGCACTCAGCAGGGCACAGATACGCAGTATTTT,CASSRTQQGTDTQYF
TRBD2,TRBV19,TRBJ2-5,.,TGTGCCAGTAGTATCCAAAAAGCGGGGGTAGAGACCCAGTACTTC,CASSIQKAGVETQYF
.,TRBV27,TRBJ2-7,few,TGTGCCAGCAGACGAACAGGGTCCTCGGGCGAGCAGTACTTC,CASRRTGSSGEQYF
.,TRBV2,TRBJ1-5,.,TGTGCCAGCAGCTTCTTGGACAAGAGGCAGCCCCAGCATTTT,CASSFLDKRQPQHF
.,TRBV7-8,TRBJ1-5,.,TGTGCCAGCAGCCCTGAGGGGGGGCAACAGCCCCAGCATTTT,CASSPEGGQQPQHF
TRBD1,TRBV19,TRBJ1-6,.,TGTGCCAGTACCGTAACGACAGGGAATAATTCACCCCTCCACTTT,CASTVTTGNNSPLHF
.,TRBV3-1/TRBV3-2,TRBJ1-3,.,TGTGCCAGCAGCCAAGATCGCAGGGTGGACGGAAACACCATATATTTT,CASSQDRRVDGNTIYF
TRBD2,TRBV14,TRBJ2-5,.,TGTGCCAGCAGCCTGGGACTAGCGGGAGTGGAGACCCAGTACTTC,CASSLGLAGVETQYF
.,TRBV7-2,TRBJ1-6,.,TGTGCCAGCAGCACCCACCCGACAGGAAACTCACCCCTCCACTTT,CASSTHPTGNSPLHF
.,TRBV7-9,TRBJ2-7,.,TGTGCCAGCAGCCTCACAGGGCTATCCTACGAGCAGTACTTC,CASSLTGLSYEQYF
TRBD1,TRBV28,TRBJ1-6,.,TGTGCCAGCAGTTCAGGGGGAGAACCCCTCCACTTT,CASSSGGEPLHF
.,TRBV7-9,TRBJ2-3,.,TGTGCCAGCAGCTTAGTGGCGGGGACAGACACAGATACGCAGTATTTT,CASSLVAGTDTDTQYF
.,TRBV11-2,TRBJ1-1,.,TGTGCCAGCAGCCCCCCCTCTAGGGGTCACAGAGGGAACACTGAAGCTTTCTTT,CASSPPSRGHRGNTEAFF
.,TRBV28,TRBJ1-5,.,TGTGCCAGCAGTTTATCTGACACCTATGGCCATAGCAATCAGCCCCAGCATTTT,CASSLSDTYGHSNQPQHF
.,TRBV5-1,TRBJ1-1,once,TGCGCCAGCAGCTTGGGCAGGGTTATGGACACTGAAGCTTTCTTT,CASSLGRVMDTEAFF
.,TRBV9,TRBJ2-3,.,TGTGCCAGCAGCGTAGGGATCGCGGGGTTGACAGATACGCAGTATTTT,CASSVGIAGLTDTQYF
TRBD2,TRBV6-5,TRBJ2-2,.,TGTGCCAGCAGCCTCGGGGGGGGTGGCACCGGGGAGCTGTTTTTT,CASSLGGGGTGELFF
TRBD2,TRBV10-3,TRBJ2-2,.,TGTGCCATCAGCCCTAGCGGCAAAGGGAACACCGGGGAGCTGTTTTTT,CAISPSGKGNTGELFF
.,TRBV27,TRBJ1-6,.,TGTGCCAGCAGCGGCGCCGGACATAATAATTCACCCCTCCACTTT,CASSGAGHNNSPLHF
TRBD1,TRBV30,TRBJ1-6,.,TGTGCCTGGAAGGGACAGGGGGACTCACCCCTCCACTTT,CAWKGQGDSPLHF
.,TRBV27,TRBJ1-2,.,TGTGCCAGCAGCCGGCGACAGGATTACTATGGCTACACCTTC,CASSRRQDYYGYTF
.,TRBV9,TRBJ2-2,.,TGTGCCAGCAGCCAATCCGTGGAAGGGGGACACTTTTTT,CASSQSVEGGHFF
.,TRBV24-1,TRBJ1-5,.,TGTGCCACCAGTACAGGCAATCAGCCCCAGCATTTT,CATSTGNQPQHF
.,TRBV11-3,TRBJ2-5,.,TGTGCCAGCAGCCAAGTCAGGGGCCGCGAGACCCAGTACTTC,CASSQVRGRETQYF
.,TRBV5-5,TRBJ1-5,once,TGTGCCAGCAGCTTTTGGGAGAATGGCAATCAGCCCCAGCATTTT,CASSFWENGNQPQHF
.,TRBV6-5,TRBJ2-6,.,TGTGCCAGCAGAGTCAGCTCTGGGGCCAACGTCCTGACTTTC,CASRVSSGANVLTF
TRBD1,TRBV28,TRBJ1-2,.,TGTGCCAGCAGTACAGGAGGGGGCGGCCATGATAACTATGGCTACACCTTC,CASSTGGGGHDNYGYTF
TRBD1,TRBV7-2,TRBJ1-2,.,TGTGCCAGCAGCTCAGGACAGGGATGGATTGGCTACACCTTC,CASSSGQGWIGYTF
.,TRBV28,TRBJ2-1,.,TGTGCCAGCAGTAGGGGCGGGGTCTACAATGAGCAGTTCTTC,CASSRGGVYNEQFF
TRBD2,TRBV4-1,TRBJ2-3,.,TGCGCCAGCAGCCGCGCTAGTAGCGGGGGGGCGGCAGATACGCAGTATTTT,CASSRASSGGAADTQYF